This T cell receptor beta chain was sequenced for a study of blood T cell repertoires in COVID-19. At the level of the study: The samples span acute and convalescent COVID-19 from the United States, Italy and Spain. PBMCs, B-cell-depleted T cells, or T cells were the source of the cDNA or gDNA that made up the material.

CDR3 length: 15 residues. The germline V gene has CDR1 SGHTA and CDR2 FQGNSA. Trimming cost V 1 base and J 2 bases, with 11 bases left between them. Sequencing used immunoSEQ multiplex PCR; TCRdb keeps in-frame clones, though not all of them. The sample lists about 25,000 clones; around 82% were seen once. The receptor was derived from an older man with active or convalescent COVID-19. The rearrangement uses TRBV7-2 and TRBJ1-2; D is perhaps TRBD1 (6 bases). The sequenced sample was peripheral blood. The CDR3 DNA reads as TGTGCCAGCAGCTTAGAGGGACACTCAAACTATGGCTACACCTTC. Protein sequence: CASSLEGHSNYGYTF.